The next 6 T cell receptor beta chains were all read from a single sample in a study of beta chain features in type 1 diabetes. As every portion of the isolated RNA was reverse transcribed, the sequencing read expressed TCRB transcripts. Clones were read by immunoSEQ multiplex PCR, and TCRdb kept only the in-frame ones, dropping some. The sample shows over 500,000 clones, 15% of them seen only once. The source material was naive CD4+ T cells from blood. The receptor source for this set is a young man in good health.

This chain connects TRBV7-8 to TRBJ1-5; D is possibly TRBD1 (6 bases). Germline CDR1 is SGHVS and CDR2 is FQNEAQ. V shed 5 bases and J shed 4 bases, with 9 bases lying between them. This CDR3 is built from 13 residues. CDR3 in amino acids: CASSIDRNQPQHF. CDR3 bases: TGTGCCAGCAGCATCGACAGGAATCAGCCCCAGCATTTT.

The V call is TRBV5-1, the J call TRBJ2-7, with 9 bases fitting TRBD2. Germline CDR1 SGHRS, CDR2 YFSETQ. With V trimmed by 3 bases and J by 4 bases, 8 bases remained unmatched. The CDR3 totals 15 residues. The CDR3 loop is CASSSLAGAAYEQYF. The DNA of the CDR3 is TGCGCCAGCAGCTCTTTAGCGGGAGCGGCTTACGAGCAGTACTTC.

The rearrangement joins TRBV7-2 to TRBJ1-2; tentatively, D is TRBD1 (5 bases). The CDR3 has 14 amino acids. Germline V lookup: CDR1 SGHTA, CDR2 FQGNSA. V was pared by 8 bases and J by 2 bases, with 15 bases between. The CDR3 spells CASGVSRGNYGYTF. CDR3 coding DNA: TGTGCCAGCGGGGTTTCGAGGGGAAACTATGGCTACACCTTC.

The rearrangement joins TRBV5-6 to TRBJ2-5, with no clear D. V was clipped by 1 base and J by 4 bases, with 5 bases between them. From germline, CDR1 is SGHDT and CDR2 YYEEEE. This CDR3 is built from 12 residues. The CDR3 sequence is CASSLMLETQYF. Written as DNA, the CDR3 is TGTGCCAGCAGCTTGATGTTAGAGACCCAGTACTTC.

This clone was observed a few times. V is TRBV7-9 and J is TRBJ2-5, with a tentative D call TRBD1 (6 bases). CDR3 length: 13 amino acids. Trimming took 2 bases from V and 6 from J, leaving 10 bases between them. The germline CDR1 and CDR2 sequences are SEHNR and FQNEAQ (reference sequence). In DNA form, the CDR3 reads TGTGCCAGCAGCTTAAGGGACACCCAGACCCAGTACTTC. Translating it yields CASSLRDTQTQYF.

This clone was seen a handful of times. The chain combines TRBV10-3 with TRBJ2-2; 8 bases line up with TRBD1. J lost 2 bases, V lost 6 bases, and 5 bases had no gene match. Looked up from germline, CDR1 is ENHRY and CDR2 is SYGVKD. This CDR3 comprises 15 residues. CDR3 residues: CAISRGTGNTGELFF. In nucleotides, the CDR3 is TGTGCCATCAGCCGGGGGACAGGAAACACCGGGGAGCTGTTTTTT.